The rows below give T cell receptor beta chains drawn from one sample of a study of T-cell memory formation after mild COVID-19. TCRdb re-called the 5' RACE reads with MiXCR, one entry per CDR3 protein. This sample has 550,000 to 600,000 distinct CDR3 sequences, with around 15% found just once. The sequenced material came from PBMCs or a T cell subset sorted from them (not recorded which). All receptors come from an adult woman who had mild COVID-19 (a few samples of this study predate the infection). Cell type and time point are not known. The CDR3 runs from the conserved cysteine through the conserved F or W. D genes are given only for firm matches. Where a row states a size, it is once, few, many or the class of an expanded clone; other rows omit it.

>TRBV25-1|TRBJ2-5|few|NA
CASSEVRGQETQYF
TGTGCCAGCAGTGAAGTCCGGGGCCAAGAGACCCAGTACTTC
>TRBV5-6|TRBJ2-7|few|TRBD2
CASSFGLATPLASYEQYF
TGTGCCAGCAGCTTTGGACTAGCGACCCCCTTAGCTTCCTACGAGCAGTACTTC
>TRBV10-3|TRBJ1-2|few|TRBD1
CAISTGDLYYGYTF
TGTGCCATCAGTACAGGGGATTTATACTATGGCTACACCTTC
>TRBV29-1|TRBJ2-1|many|TRBD2
CSVQATSGSLNNEQFF
TGCAGCGTTCAGGCGACTAGCGGGAGTTTAAACAATGAGCAGTTCTTC
>TRBV11-2|TRBJ2-3|NA|NA
CASSPHNDWNTQYF
TGTGCCAGCAGCCCCCATAACGATTGGAATACGCAGTATTTT
>TRBV4-2|TRBJ2-1|NA|TRBD2
CASSQALGGYNEQFF
TGTGCCAGCAGCCAAGCCTTGGGAGGGTACAATGAGCAGTTCTTC
>TRBV3-1|TRBJ1-1|few|NA
CASSPTGYQAFF
TGTGCCAGCAGCCCTACGGGTTATCAAGCTTTCTTT
>TRBV12-3/TRBV12-4|TRBJ2-7|few|TRBD2
CASSPRRAGDYEQYF
TGTGCCAGCAGCCCCAGACGAGCGGGAGACTACGAGCAGTACTTC
>TRBV15|TRBJ1-1|NA|NA
CATSPMGSWTEAFF
TGTGCCACCAGTCCCATGGGGAGTTGGACTGAAGCTTTCTTT
>TRBV5-6|TRBJ1-4|NA|NA
CASSLEVWPLSRKLFF
TGTGCCAGCAGCTTGGAAGTATGGCCCCTATCGAGGAAACTGTTTTTT
>TRBV14|TRBJ1-2|NA|TRBD1
CASSRVRGPDYGYTF
TGTGCCAGCAGCCGGGTTAGGGGGCCGGACTATGGCTACACCTTC
>TRBV20-1|TRBJ2-3|NA|TRBD2
CSADGRAIADTQYF
TGCAGTGCTGACGGGAGGGCCATAGCAGATACGCAGTATTTT
>TRBV30|TRBJ1-1|NA|TRBD1
CAWSHGQGDNTEAFF
TGTGCCTGGAGTCACGGACAGGGCGATAACACTGAAGCTTTCTTT
>TRBV18|TRBJ1-5|few|TRBD1
CASSPLGTGGRFAQHF
TGTGCCAGCTCACCGCTCGGGACAGGGGGAAGATTCGCCCAGCATTTT
>TRBV11-2|TRBJ2-7|many|TRBD2
CASHRGLPGYDEQYF
TGTGCCAGCCATAGGGGACTACCGGGATACGACGAGCAGTACTTC
>TRBV11-2|TRBJ2-5|NA|NA
CASSLEASGIGTQYF
TGTGCCAGCAGCTTAGAGGCGTCAGGGATCGGGACCCAGTACTTC
>TRBV5-1|TRBJ1-1|NA|TRBD1
CASSEGQGIEAFF
TGCGCCAGCAGCGAGGGACAGGGGATAGAAGCTTTCTTT
>TRBV29-1|TRBJ2-7|NA|TRBD2
CSVLGSGGAEGEQYF
TGCAGCGTCCTGGGGAGCGGGGGGGCCGAGGGCGAGCAGTACTTC
>TRBV6-4|TRBJ2-7|few|NA
CASQEGSYEQYF
TGTGCCAGCCAGGAGGGGTCCTACGAGCAGTACTTC
>TRBV6-5|TRBJ1-1|once|TRBD1
CASSPTNRGGDTEAFF
TGTGCCAGCAGCCCGACAAACAGGGGTGGGGACACTGAAGCTTTCTTT
>TRBV29-1|TRBJ2-1|NA|NA
CSVAAGGSYNEQFF
TGCAGCGTTGCCGCCGGGGGCTCCTACAATGAGCAGTTCTTC
>TRBV20-1|TRBJ2-5|few|TRBD2
CSARVSAGVGKTQYF
TGCAGTGCTAGAGTGTCAGCGGGAGTGGGAAAGACCCAGTACTTC
>TRBV30|TRBJ1-1|NA|NA
CAYWNTEAFF
TGTGCCTACTGGAACACTGAAGCTTTCTTT
>TRBV12-3/TRBV12-4|TRBJ2-3|NA|NA
CASSSRTVSTDTQYF
TGTGCCAGCAGTTCCCGGACTGTATCCACAGATACGCAGTATTTT
>TRBV20-1|TRBJ2-1|few|NA
CSATLDGGYNEQFF
TGCAGTGCTACCTTGGACGGTGGGTACAATGAGCAGTTCTTC
>TRBV6-6|TRBJ2-5|NA|NA
CASSFSGKEETQYF
TGTGCCAGCAGTTTCTCAGGGAAGGAGGAGACCCAGTACTTC
>TRBV24-1|TRBJ2-1|few|TRBD2
CATSDSSGRGMDEQFF
TGTGCCACCAGTGATTCTAGCGGGAGAGGTATGGATGAGCAGTTCTTC
>TRBV9|TRBJ2-3|few|TRBD2
CASSVDGGGTDTQYF
TGTGCCAGCAGCGTAGACGGGGGGGGCACAGATACGCAGTATTTT
>TRBV7-2|TRBJ2-3|NA|TRBD2
CASSSGSGRPTDTQYF
TGTGCCAGCAGCTCGGGTAGCGGGAGACCCACAGATACGCAGTATTTT
>TRBV24-1|TRBJ2-1|NA|NA
CATSDSDPKLYNEQFF
TGTGCCACCAGTGACTCGGATCCAAAACTTTACAATGAGCAGTTCTTC
>TRBV4-2|TRBJ2-1|many|NA
CASSQDLRGGYLYNEQFF
TGTGCCAGCAGCCAAGATCTCAGGGGCGGGTACCTCTACAATGAGCAGTTCTTC
>TRBV2|TRBJ2-5|NA|TRBD1
CASSLGGTGVQETQYF
TGTGCCAGCAGCCTGGGTGGGACAGGGGTACAAGAGACCCAGTACTTC
>TRBV5-4|TRBJ2-3|NA|TRBD2
CASSLDGGTSGSTDTQYF
TGTGCCAGCAGCTTGGACGGCGGGACTAGCGGAAGCACAGATACGCAGTATTTT
>TRBV9|TRBJ1-2|few|NA
CASSSRTGRDGYTF
TGTGCCAGCAGCTCACGGACCGGGAGGGATGGCTACACCTTC
>TRBV3-1|TRBJ1-2|NA|TRBD1
CASKDRGTGYTF
TGTGCCAGTAAGGACAGGGGCACAGGCTACACCTTC
>TRBV6-5|TRBJ1-1|few|TRBD1
CASSRQGTNTEAFF
TGTGCCAGCAGCCGACAGGGAACGAACACTGAAGCTTTCTTT
>TRBV6-2/TRBV6-3|TRBJ2-1|NA|TRBD2
CASSSSGGGKDEQFF
TGTGCCAGCAGTAGTAGCGGGGGAGGTAAAGATGAGCAGTTCTTC
>TRBV20-1|TRBJ1-3|few|NA
CSVGTSGNTIYF
TGCTCCGTCGGGACTTCTGGAAACACCATATATTTT
>TRBV12-3/TRBV12-4|TRBJ2-7|few|TRBD2
CASRASGRALGSYEQYF
TGTGCCAGCCGTGCCAGCGGGAGGGCCTTGGGCTCCTACGAGCAGTACTTC
>TRBV7-6|TRBJ2-3|few|NA
CASSPWTSDTDTQYF
TGTGCCAGCAGCCCATGGACTTCGGACACAGATACGCAGTATTTT
>TRBV7-3|TRBJ2-1|NA|TRBD1
CASSSRQGYEQFF
TGTGCCAGCAGCTCCAGACAGGGGTATGAGCAGTTCTTC
>TRBV20-1|TRBJ1-1|NA|TRBD1
CSAKTGGADTEAFF
TGCAGTGCTAAAACAGGGGGCGCCGACACTGAAGCTTTCTTT
>TRBV10-3|TRBJ1-1|NA|TRBD1
CAISEQGHEAFF
TGTGCCATCAGTGAACAGGGGCACGAAGCTTTCTTT
>TRBV12-3/TRBV12-4|TRBJ2-7|NA|NA
CASSLQSASYEQYF
TGTGCCAGCAGTTTGCAATCGGCATCCTACGAGCAGTACTTC
>TRBV12-3/TRBV12-4|TRBJ1-2|NA|NA
CASSPPAKVSSGYTF
TGTGCCAGCAGTCCCCCTGCCAAGGTTTCGAGCGGCTACACCTTC
>TRBV7-9|TRBJ1-1|NA|NA
CASSLEGWNTEAFF
TGTGCCAGCAGCTTAGAGGGGTGGAACACTGAAGCTTTCTTT
>TRBV15|TRBJ2-7|NA|TRBD1
CATSVAGGLAIYEQYF
TGTGCCACCAGCGTAGCAGGGGGTCTTGCTATCTACGAGCAGTACTTC
>TRBV15|TRBJ2-1|NA|NA
CATLTRQNNEQFF
TGTGCCACCCTAACACGGCAGAACAATGAGCAGTTCTTC
>TRBV27|TRBJ2-7|NA|NA
CASSPRAGVWGYEQYF
TGTGCCAGCAGTCCGCGGGCTGGGGTGTGGGGCTACGAGCAGTACTTC
>TRBV15|TRBJ2-1|NA|TRBD1
CATSLRQGTYNEQFF
TGTGCCACCAGCCTACGACAGGGTACCTACAATGAGCAGTTCTTC
>TRBV6-2/TRBV6-3|TRBJ1-2|once|NA
CASRASVGYTF
TGTGCCAGCAGGGCATCTGTTGGCTACACCTTC
>TRBV3-1|TRBJ1-2|few|NA
CASSRQVSDGYTF
TGTGCCAGCAGCCGACAAGTATCGGATGGCTACACCTTC
>TRBV9|TRBJ2-1|NA|NA
CASSVGGGRYNEQFF
TGTGCCAGCAGCGTAGGGGGAGGAAGGTACAATGAGCAGTTCTTC
>TRBV12-3/TRBV12-4|TRBJ2-1|few|NA
CASSSWTFNEQFF
TGTGCCAGCAGTTCTTGGACTTTTAATGAGCAGTTCTTC
>TRBV5-1|TRBJ1-2|NA|TRBD1
CASSRGTDLYGYTF
TGCGCCAGCAGTCGGGGGACAGACCTATATGGCTACACCTTC
>TRBV30|TRBJ2-5|few|TRBD2
CAWNRIAGGTGTQYF
TGTGCCTGGAATCGGATAGCGGGGGGTACTGGGACCCAGTACTTC
>TRBV11-2|TRBJ2-2|few|NA
CASSPRRADTGELFF
TGTGCCAGCAGCCCCCGGAGGGCTGACACCGGGGAGCTGTTTTTT
>TRBV6-2/TRBV6-3|TRBJ2-5|NA|NA
CASSLLGGPQETQYF
TGTGCCAGCAGTCTTCTCGGAGGACCCCAAGAGACCCAGTACTTC
>TRBV4-1|TRBJ1-1|NA|NA
CASSQGKGYTEAFF
TGCGCCAGCAGCCAAGGGAAAGGATACACTGAAGCTTTCTTT